This is a list of T cell receptor beta chains from one sample in a study of T-cell reconstitution after alpha-beta-depleted transplantation in children. Each CDR3 protein gets one entry after TCRdb re-called the PCR reads with MiXCR. The table lists almost 500,000 distinct CDR3 sequences, roughly an eighth of them singletons, with 5% to 6% in the top ten. The sample in question was PBMCs from the stem cell graft donor, obtained from the stem cell graft. The receptors were sampled from a human donor who donated a stem cell graft to a child with combined immunodeficiency. The CDR3 runs from the conserved cysteine through the conserved F or W. D genes are given only for firm matches. Size values are once, few and many counts, or a class for expanded clones, and some rows have none.

>-|TRBJ2-1|TRBD2|TRBV20-1
TGCAGTGCTAGTAACCTAGCGGGAGGGGTATACAATGTGCAGTTCTTC
CSASNLAGGVYNVQFF
>-|TRBJ2-7|-|TRBV3-1
TGTGCCAGCAGCCAGGTCGGACGGGTCTCCTACGAGCAGTACTTC
CASSQVGRVSYEQYF
>-|TRBJ2-7|TRBD1|TRBV5-1
TGCGCCAGCAGCTTGCGCGGACAGGTCAACTACGAGCAGTACTTC
CASSLRGQVNYEQYF
>few|TRBJ2-3|TRBD2|TRBV4-2
TGTGCCAGCAGCCAAGATGCGAGCGGGGGGGCGGTAGATACGCAGTATTTT
CASSQDASGGAVDTQYF
>many|TRBJ1-2|-|TRBV20-1
TGCAGTGCTGAGACCCATCAGGGACCTTATGGCTACACCTTC
CSAETHQGPYGYTF
>-|TRBJ2-3|TRBD2|TRBV20-1
TGCAGTGCTACACCGGGACTAGCCAACACAGATACGCAGTATTTT
CSATPGLANTDTQYF
>many|TRBJ2-7|TRBD2|TRBV27
TGTGCCAGCAGCTTATCTAGCGGGGGGGCCTACGAGCAGTACTTC
CASSLSSGGAYEQYF
>many|TRBJ1-1|-|TRBV11-2
TGTGCCAGCAGCTTAGATCTGAGGGGAAACACTGAAGCTTTCTTT
CASSLDLRGNTEAFF
>-|TRBJ1-4|-|TRBV7-9
TGTGCCAGCAGCTCCAATTTCTTCCTTGGGGGTAATGAAAAACTGTTTTTT
CASSSNFFLGGNEKLFF
>many|TRBJ1-1|TRBD1|TRBV29-1
TGCAGCGTTGCTATATCCGGGACAGGGGGTTCAGCTTTCTTT
CSVAISGTGGSAFF
>-|TRBJ1-1|-|TRBV7-2
TGTGCCAGCAGCTTAAGGTTCCGGTTTTCAATGAACACTGAAGCTTTCTTT
CASSLRFRFSMNTEAFF
>many|TRBJ1-2|-|TRBV20-1
TGCAGTGCTAGGGAGACAGGATCTAATGGCTACACCTTC
CSARETGSNGYTF
>few|TRBJ2-7|-|TRBV7-6
TGTGCCAGCAGCTTAGCGAGAGGGTCCGAGCAGTACTTC
CASSLARGSEQYF
>-|TRBJ2-4|TRBD2|TRBV11-2
TGTGCCAGCAGCCTATGGACTAGCGGGAGAATGTCCAAAAACATTCAGTACTTC
CASSLWTSGRMSKNIQYF
>few|TRBJ2-5|TRBD1|TRBV24-1
TGTGCCACCAGTGATTTAGGACAGGGGTCAGGTGAGACCCAGTACTTC
CATSDLGQGSGETQYF
>-|TRBJ2-5|-|TRBV6-5
TGTGCCAGCAGTTACGAGGAAGCCTGGGGTCGGGAGACCCAGTACTTC
CASSYEEAWGRETQYF
>few|TRBJ1-2|TRBD1|TRBV20-1
TGCAGTGTTGGAGGGACAGGGGAAATTAGGGACTATGGCTACACCTTC
CSVGGTGEIRDYGYTF
>few|TRBJ2-7|TRBD1|TRBV29-1
TGCAGCGTGAATACCGGGACAGGGGCCTACGAGCAGTACTTC
CSVNTGTGAYEQYF
>-|TRBJ2-7|-|TRBV6-2/TRBV6-3
TGTGCCAGCAGTTACGGGCACGGAGGGTACGAGCAGTACTTC
CASSYGHGGYEQYF
>many|TRBJ2-7|-|TRBV28
TGTGCCAGCAGTCGATATCGTCGATACTCCTACGAGCAGTACTTC
CASSRYRRYSYEQYF
>-|TRBJ2-6|-|TRBV30
TGTGCCTGGAGACCGCGGGGCTCTGGGGCCAACGTCCTGACTTTC
CAWRPRGSGANVLTF
>many|TRBJ2-1|-|TRBV11-2
TGTGCCAGCAGCCGAATCGTAAATAGCAATGAGCAGTTCTTC
CASSRIVNSNEQFF
>many|TRBJ2-5|-|TRBV4-3
TGCGCCAGCAGCCAAGTGGTTGGGGGGACCCAGTACTTC
CASSQVVGGTQYF
>few|TRBJ2-2|TRBD2|TRBV15
TGTGCCACCAGCAGTCCTAGCGGGAGGATCGCCGGGGAGCTGTTTTTT
CATSSPSGRIAGELFF
>-|TRBJ2-5|-|TRBV21-1
TGTGCCAGCAGCCTACCAGGGTCCCAAGAGACCCAGTACTTC
CASSLPGSQETQYF
>few|TRBJ2-1|-|TRBV18
TGTGCCAGCTCACCCCTGGGGACGAGCTCCTACAATGAGCAGTTCTTC
CASSPLGTSSYNEQFF
>many|TRBJ2-6|-|TRBV7-9
TGTGCCAGCAGCTTAGGGGGAGCTGGGGCCAACGTCCTGACTTTC
CASSLGGAGANVLTF
>-|TRBJ2-7|-|TRBV21-1
TGTGCCAGCAGCAAGGGACTAGCGGATACCTCCTACGAGCAGTACTTC
CASSKGLADTSYEQYF
>few|TRBJ1-2|TRBD1|TRBV12-3/TRBV12-4
TGTGCCAGCCGGGACAGCTTCTATGGCTACACCTTC
CASRDSFYGYTF
>many|TRBJ1-5|-|TRBV12-3/TRBV12-4
TGTGCCAGCAGCCACAGGGTCTCTCAGCCCCAGCATTTT
CASSHRVSQPQHF
>many|TRBJ2-1|TRBD2|TRBV6-4
TGTGCCAGCAGTGACGAAGCGGGAGTTGAGGAGCAGTTCTTC
CASSDEAGVEEQFF
>-|TRBJ2-7|-|TRBV6-1
TGTGCCAGCAGGCCCACCCGGGACGCTTCCTACGAGCAGTACTTC
CASRPTRDASYEQYF
>-|TRBJ1-1|-|TRBV12-3/TRBV12-4
TGTGCCAGCAGTTTAGCGCGGGGGGTAGCAGCTTTCTTT
CASSLARGVAAFF
>-|TRBJ2-1|TRBD1|TRBV12-3/TRBV12-4
TGTGCCAGCAGCAGGAAGGGACAGGGGTTTAATGAGCAGTTCTTC
CASSRKGQGFNEQFF
>few|TRBJ1-6|-|TRBV29-1
TGCAGCGTGGGGGATCTCAATTCACCCCTCCACTTT
CSVGDLNSPLHF
>few|TRBJ2-3|TRBD1|TRBV9
TGTGCCAGCAGCGCCGCGACAGGGTGGAGCACAGATACGCAGTATTTT
CASSAATGWSTDTQYF
>-|TRBJ2-1|-|TRBV28
TGTGCCAGCAGCCCCGGGAATTACAATGAGCAGTTCTTC
CASSPGNYNEQFF
>few|TRBJ2-5|-|TRBV10-3
TGTGCCATCAGCACCACAGGGATCGGGACCCAGTACTTC
CAISTTGIGTQYF
>-|TRBJ1-1|-|TRBV12-5
TGTGCTAGTGGTTTGATTCGACAGAACACTGAAGCTTTCTTT
CASGLIRQNTEAFF
>-|TRBJ2-7|-|TRBV6-2/TRBV6-3
TGTGCCAGCAGTGCCTCTTCCGGGACAAGACGATACGAGCAGTACTTC
CASSASSGTRRYEQYF